These 32 T cell receptor beta chains were sequenced from one sample in a study of cytomegalovirus exposure and HLA in healthy donors. The PCR employed 60 Vbeta primers together with 13 Jbeta primers. Clones were read by immunoSEQ multiplex PCR, and TCRdb kept only the in-frame ones, dropping some. The sample lists roughly 160,000 clones, more than 75% occurring once. The sample taken for sequencing was PBMCs. The receptors shown here come from a man aged 25-45 years in good health and CMV-seropositive.

The genes are TRBV5-5 and TRBJ2-2; 10 bases map to TRBD1. J lost 4 bases, V lost 4 bases, and 4 bases had no gene match. Germline V gene sequence: CDR1 SGHKS, CDR2 YYEKEE (reference sequence). CDR3 size: 15 residues. The CDR3 nucleotides read TGTGCCAGCAGCCAGGGGACAGGGGTCACCGGGGAGCTGTTTTTT. Translating gives CASSQGTGVTGELFF.

The chain recombines TRBV6-6 with TRBJ1-2; 8 bases match TRBD1. V lost 1 base and J lost 8; bases outside the gene matches: 6. The CDR3 totals 14 residues. Germline V gene sequence: CDR1 MNHNY, CDR2 SVGAGI (reference sequence). In DNA form, the CDR3 reads TGTGCCAGCAGTTACTTCAGGGGGCTGGAAGGCTACACCTTC. Translation gives CASSYFRGLEGYTF.

The V call is TRBV7-9, the J call TRBJ2-7; D is possibly TRBD1 (5 bases). Looked up from germline, CDR1 is SEHNR and CDR2 is FQNEAQ (reference sequence). This CDR3 spans 15 amino acids. CDR3 protein: CSSSPGSGSSYEQYV. The CDR3 DNA sequence: TGTTCCAGCAGCCCCGGATCAGGGTCCTCCTACGAGCAGTACGTC.

The chain uses TRBV4-2 and TRBJ2-1; 9 nucleotides match TRBD2. The V and J ends lost 1 base and 5 bases, in that order; junction bases with no gene match: 18. CDR3 size: 20 residues. Germline CDR1 and CDR2: LGHNA and YNFKEQ. The chain's CDR3 is CASSQGLADEAPPRDNEQFF. The CDR3 nucleotides read TGTGCCAGCAGCCAAGGACTAGCGGACGAGGCCCCACCCAGGGACAATGAGCAGTTCTTC.

This chain uses TRBV10-3 with TRBJ2-1; 7 bases fit TRBD2. V trimming: 10 bases; J trimming: 7 bases; junction bases outside the gene matches: 16. Germline loops: CDR1 ENHRY, CDR2 SYGVKD. This CDR3 comprises 15 residues. CDR3 residues: CATGGRAGRENEQFF. CDR3 in DNA: TGTGCCACCGGGGGAAGGGCAGGGCGGGAGAATGAGCAGTTCTTC.

The rearrangement joins TRBV6-5 to TRBJ2-5; 7 nucleotides agree with TRBD1. Germline loops: CDR1 MNHEY, CDR2 SVGAGI. J lost 5 bases, V lost 6 bases, and 9 bases had no gene match. The length of the CDR3 is 14 residues. The CDR3 coding sequence is TGTGCCAGCAGGAGACAGGGAACGGGCGAGACCCAGTACTTC. Its protein product is CASRRQGTGETQYF.

V and J are TRBV4-3 and TRBJ2-3; a weak D match, TRBD2 (6 bases). The ends were cut back, 0 bases at V and 4 bases at J, with 11 bases in the middle. CDR3 length: 15 amino acids. The germline V gene has CDR1 LGHNA and CDR2 YSLEER. This CDR3 reads CASSQEGWGADTQYF. The CDR3 DNA sequence: TGCGCCAGCAGCCAAGAAGGGTGGGGGGCAGATACGCAGTATTTT.

The V call is TRBV9, the J call TRBJ1-6; D unresolved. The CDR3 spans 16 residues. Per germline, CDR1 SGDLS and CDR2 YYNGEE. Trimming took off 4 bases at V and 2 bases at J, with 13 bases between the two ends. The CDR3 reads CASSRRGEAYNSPLHF. CDR3 nucleotides: TGTGCCAGCAGCCGGCGGGGTGAAGCCTATAATTCACCCCTCCACTTT.

The V gene is TRBV15, the J gene TRBJ1-4; D might be TRBD1 (5 bases). Germline V CDR1 and CDR2: LNHNV, YYDKDF (reference sequence). V gave up 5 bases and J gave up 1 base, with 14 bases separating them. CDR3 length: 16 residues. CDR3 protein: CATSRGWGGTNEKLFF. The CDR3 region has the DNA TGTGCCACCAGCCGGGGGTGGGGAGGAACTAATGAAAAACTGTTTTTT.

With respect to this clone: A junction end diverges from the germline sequence, so it may reflect a read error. The chain couples TRBV7-9 to TRBJ1-6, with D perhaps matching TRBD1 (6 bases). The CDR3 covers 16 residues. Germline V lookup: CDR1 SEHNR, CDR2 FQNEAQ (reference sequence). Written as DNA, the CDR3 is TGTTCCAGCAGCTTAGTGAGTCGCAGGGGAGATTCACCCCTCCACTTT. It encodes CSSSLVSRRGDSPLHF. The variable domain in full, with the rest retrieved from reference TRBV7-9 and TRBJ1-6, is DTGVSQNPRHKITKRGQNVTFRCDPISEHNRLYWYRQTLGQGPEFLTYFQNEAQLEKSRLLSDRFSAERPKGSFSTLEIQRTEQGDSAMYLCSSSLVSRRGDSPLHFGNGTRLTVT.

This chain uses TRBV7-6 with TRBJ2-5; the D gene is possibly TRBD2 (6 bases). Trimming removed 6 bases at V and 3 bases at J, with 11 bases between. Germline V gene sequence: CDR1 SGHVS, CDR2 FNYEAQ. This CDR3 region has 13 residues. The CDR3 loop is CASRSSSEETQYF. As DNA, the CDR3 is TGTGCCAGCAGATCTTCTAGCGAAGAGACCCAGTACTTC.

The V gene is TRBV7-9, the J gene TRBJ1-5; TRBD1 matches 8 bases. Germline values: CDR1 SEHNR, CDR2 FQNEAQ (reference sequence). V shed 4 bases and J 6 bases; nucleotides not matched to a gene: 8. This CDR3 has 15 amino acids. The CDR3 loop is CASSSAGGLGQPQHF. The DNA of the CDR3 is TGTGCCAGCAGCTCTGCAGGGGGCTTGGGTCAGCCCCAGCATTTT.

This clone appeared once. The rearrangement links TRBV11-3 to TRBJ2-2; D may be TRBD2 (5 bases). CDR1 and CDR2 from the germline V gene are SGHNT and YENEEA. V was pared by 5 bases and J by 7 bases, with 17 bases between. The CDR3 is made up of 15 amino acids. The CDR3 loop reads CASSHITPSIGELFF. DNA of the CDR3: TGTGCCAGCAGCCACATAACCCCTAGCATCGGGGAGCTGTTTTTT.

V usage is TRBV18 and J usage is TRBJ2-3, with D uncertain. Trimming took 2 bases from V and 4 from J, leaving 4 bases between them. The CDR3 is 12 residues long. Per the germline V gene, CDR1 is KGHSH and CDR2 is LQKENI. CDR3 protein: CASSPEADTQYF. The CDR3 DNA sequence: TGTGCCAGCTCACCAGAGGCAGATACGCAGTATTTT.

The chain recombines TRBV5-8 with TRBJ1-1; D ambiguous. The CDR3 runs 15 residues. Trimming cost V 0 bases and J 0 bases, with 9 bases left between them. Germline V gene lookup returns CDR1 SGHTS and CDR2 YDEGEE. CDR3 region: CASSLVGGLNTEAFF. DNA of the CDR3: TGTGCCAGCAGCTTGGTCGGCGGCTTGAACACTGAAGCTTTCTTT.

The genes are TRBV11-3 and TRBJ2-7, with 10 bases identical to TRBD2. The CDR3 runs 14 residues. Germline V lookup: CDR1 SGHNT, CDR2 YENEEA. V lost 4 bases, J lost 7 bases, and 7 bases stayed unmatched. CDR3 sequence: CASSSLAGAGEQYF. The CDR3 region has the DNA TGTGCCAGCAGCTCCCTAGCGGGAGCGGGAGAGCAGTACTTC.

The chain uses TRBV10-1 and TRBJ1-2; 7 nucleotides agree with TRBD1. V was pared by 9 bases and J by 4 bases, with 5 bases of the junction left unmatched. This CDR3 is 12 amino acids long. From germline, CDR1 is WNHNN and CDR2 SYGVQD (reference sequence). The CDR3 is CARTGNGYGYTF. CDR3 sequence (DNA): TGCGCCAGGACAGGGAATGGCTATGGCTACACCTTC.

V and J are TRBV4-1 and TRBJ2-1, with 7 bases matching TRBD2. Germline-derived CDR1 and CDR2 are MGHRA and YSYEKL. The CDR3 extends over 14 amino acids. V gave up 0 bases and J gave up 15 bases; unmatched junction bases: 11. The CDR3 region has the DNA TGCGCCAGCAGCCAAGATGGACTAGTTTTTCATCTGTTCTTC. It is translated as CASSQDGLVFHLFF.

The chain carries TRBV4-1 and TRBJ2-2, with TRBD1 matching over 9 bases. The length of the CDR3 is 17 residues. The V segment lost 4 bases and the J segment 4 bases; nucleotides outside the gene matches: 10. Germline V gene lookup returns CDR1 MGHRA and CDR2 YSYEKL. CDR3 sequence reads: CASSPDPDRGITGELFF. The CDR3 region has the DNA TGCGCCAGCAGCCCAGACCCGGACAGGGGTATCACCGGGGAGCTGTTTTTT.

This sequence joins TRBV4-3 and TRBJ2-2; a weak D match, TRBD1 (6 bases). The germline V and J ends were trimmed by 7 bases and 5 bases, with 8 bases remaining between them. Germline CDR1 and CDR2: LGHNA and YSLEER. The CDR3 is made up of 12 amino acids. The CDR3 region is CASKRGTGELFF. In nucleotides, the CDR3 is TGCGCCAGCAAGAGGGGGACCGGGGAGCTGTTTTTT.

In this sample, this clone turned up once. Other DNA sequences in this specimen translate into the identical CDR3. The chain employs TRBV4-1 and TRBJ2-4, with 10 bases that match TRBD2. Germline V gene sequence: CDR1 MGHRA, CDR2 YSYEKL. The CDR3 is 17 amino acids. J gave up 7 bases and V 3 bases, and 12 bases lay outside the gene matches. The CDR3 sequence: CASSQRSLAGVSNIQYF. CDR3 sequence (DNA): TGCGCCAGCAGCCAGAGGTCCCTAGCGGGAGTCTCCAACATTCAGTACTTC.

V usage is TRBV11-3 and J usage is TRBJ1-2; D is perhaps TRBD1 (6 bases). This CDR3 has 14 residues. Deletions cut 2 bases from V and 6 bases from J, with 13 bases between. Per germline, CDR1 SGHNT and CDR2 YENEEA. CDR3 coding DNA: TGTGCCAGCAGCTTATACGGGACAACTAATGGCTACACCTTC. This encodes CASSLYGTTNGYTF.

The CDR3 coding sequence is TGTGCCAGCTCACCACTACAGGGTAGCAATCAGCCCCAGCATTTT. It codes for CASSPLQGSNQPQHF. The chain couples TRBV18 to TRBJ1-5, with D perhaps TRBD1 (6 bases). With 1 base removed from V and 0 bases from J, the gap between germline ends came to 7 bases. Germline CDR1 is KGHSH and CDR2 is LQKENI. This CDR3 comprises 15 residues.

This clone was picked up one time. The identical CDR3 is also encoded by other nucleotide sequences in the sample. The chain carries TRBV11-3 and TRBJ2-7; TRBD2 might be the D (6 bases). The CDR3 is made up of 15 amino acids. With 5 bases removed from V and 5 bases from J, the gap between germline ends came to 19 bases. Germline V gene lookup returns CDR1 SGHNT and CDR2 YENEEA. CDR3 region: CASSRSLGGAHEQYF. The CDR3 region has the DNA TGTGCCAGCAGCCGATCATTGGGGGGAGCTCACGAGCAGTACTTC.

CDR3 coding DNA: TGTGCCAGCAGTTACCCCGGGAATTACAATGAGCAGTTCTTC. Residues: CASSYPGNYNEQFF. This sequence joins TRBV25-1 and TRBJ2-1; D is possibly TRBD2 (5 bases). Trimming cost V 5 bases and J 4 bases, with 12 bases left between them. Germline V gene lookup returns CDR1 MGHDK and CDR2 SYGVNS. This CDR3 has 14 amino acids. Using reference TRBV25-1 and TRBJ2-1 for the parts outside the CDR3, the full variable domain is EADIYQTPRYLVIGTGKKITLECSQTMGHDKMYWYQQDPGMELHLIHYSYGVNSTEKGDLSSESTVSRIRTEHFPLTLESARPSHTSQYLCASSYPGNYNEQFFGPGTRLTVL.

In regard to this clone: The same CDR3 also results from other DNA sequences found in this sample. The rearrangement links TRBV9 to TRBJ1-3, with unresolved D. CDR1 and CDR2 (germline): SGDLS, YYNGEE. V was shortened by 2 bases and J by 0 bases, with 9 bases between the two germline ends. The CDR3 runs 15 residues. The CDR3 DNA reads as TGTGCCAGCAGCGTCGCGGGAAACTCTGGAAACACCATATATTTT. This encodes CASSVAGNSGNTIYF.

In this sample, this clone turned up a few times. J is TRBJ1-1 and V is TRBV2; TRBD1 matches at 8 bases. The CDR3 consists of 14 residues. The germline gives CDR1 SNHLY, CDR2 FYNNEI. J lost 0 bases, V lost 6 bases, and 3 bases had no gene match. CDR3 DNA sequence: TGTGCCAGCAGCAGGACAGGGATGAACACTGAAGCTTTCTTT. Translating it yields CASSRTGMNTEAFF.

As for this clone: One end of the junction does not line up with germline, which may come from a read error. The gene calls are TRBV7-9 and TRBJ1-2, with 10 bases fitting TRBD1. Germline assignment: CDR1 SEHNR and CDR2 FQNEAQ (reference sequence). This CDR3 region has 16 residues. This CDR3 is CSSSPPDRGPNYGYTF. For the CDR3, the DNA is TGTTCCAGCAGCCCACCCGACAGGGGGCCCAACTATGGCTACACCTTC.

This sequence joins TRBV19 and TRBJ2-7, with TRBD1 identical over 8 bases. The CDR3 runs to 14 residues. CDR1 LNHDA and CDR2 SQIVND come from the germline V gene (reference sequence). The V segment lost 1 base and the J segment 6 bases; nucleotides outside the gene matches: 5. The CDR3 here is CASSIVRQGSEQYV. The CDR3 nucleotides are TGTGCCAGTAGTATAGTCCGACAGGGGAGCGAGCAGTACGTC.

With respect to this clone: A read error may account for a junction end that differs from germline. The V call is TRBV28, the J call TRBJ1-1, with 8 bases lining up with TRBD1. The CDR3 totals 12 residues. The germline CDR1 and CDR2 sequences are MDHEN and SYDVKM. CDR3 amino acids: CASISSGQGVSF. In DNA, the CDR3 is TGTGCCAGTATATCTAGCGGACAGGGTGTTTCGTTT.

As for this clone: The same CDR3 also results from other DNA sequences found in this sample. The chain joins TRBV5-4 to TRBJ2-3, with 14 bases identical to TRBD2. Germline V CDR1 and CDR2: SGHNT, YYREEE (reference sequence). Trimming at V came to 4 bases and at J to 6 bases, leaving 7 bases not matched to a gene. The CDR3 has 16 residues. CDR3 in DNA: TGTGCCAGCAGCGAGAGACTAGCGGGGGGGTTCGATACGCAGTATTTT. It specifies CASSERLAGGFDTQYF.

This CDR3 reads CAWSPPNRVSGNTIYF. The CDR3 DNA reads TGTGCCTGGAGTCCGCCCAACAGGGTATCTGGAAACACCATATATTTT. This chain uses TRBV30 with TRBJ1-3, with a tentative D call TRBD1 (6 bases). Deletions cut 2 bases from V and 1 base from J, with 15 bases between. CDR3 size: 16 residues. Germline assignment: CDR1 GTSNPN and CDR2 SVGIG (reference sequence). Full variable domain (outside the CDR3, taken from reference TRBV30 and TRBJ1-3): SQTIHQWPATLVQPVGSPLSLECTVEGTSNPNLYWYRQAAGRGLQLLFYSVGIGQISSEVPQNLSASRPQDRQFILSSKKLLLSDSGFYLCAWSPPNRVSGNTIYFGEGSWLTVV.